The T cell receptor (beta chain) described here comes from a study of OX40 agonist ivuxolimab in advanced cancers. As for the study in general: The dose of intravenous ivuxolimab that patients received every 2 weeks ranged from 0.01 to 10 mg/kg. Findings of the study overall: Among some nonresponders, normalized T-cell clonal expansion was also low. Clonal expansion in partial responders at 0.1-3.0 mg/kg ranked among the lowest.

V lost 3 bases, J lost 1 base, and 14 bases lay in between. Germline loops: CDR1 SGDLS, CDR2 YYNGEE. This CDR3 comprises 16 residues. With autoimmune disease history or systemic immunosuppression, patients were excluded. TCRdb's copy holds only in-frame clones and misses some; the assay was immunoSEQ multiplex PCR. There are approximately 70,000 clones in the sample; 88% occur only once, and under 3% lies in the top ten. Worth noting for this clone: The antigen is unknown.

The input for sequencing was CD4+ or CD8+ T cells sorted from blood, taken in a trial of the OX40 agonist ivuxolimab. This chain links TRBV9 with TRBJ2-1; the D gene is possibly TRBD2 (6 bases). The receptor comes from an adult with an advanced solid tumor such as melanoma, head and neck, liver or kidney cancer. The CDR3 sequence is CASSAPRAGSYNEQFF. The DNA of the CDR3 is TGTGCCAGCAGCGCCCCTCGGGCGGGGTCCTACAATGAGCAGTTCTTC. Combining the CDR3 with reference TRBV9 and TRBJ2-1 gives the whole variable domain DSGVTQTPKHLITATGQRVTLRCSPRSGDLSVYWYQQSLDQGLQFLIQYYNGEERAKGNILERFSAQQFPDLHSELNLSSLELGDSALYFCASSAPRAGSYNEQFFGPGTRLTVL.